What follows are 16 T cell receptor beta chains derived from one specimen sequenced in a study of blood T cells in healthy people across ages. Sample-barcoded 5' priming and a J-beta primer mix drove a second PCR of about 6 to 12 cycles. One entry per CDR3 protein results from TCRdb running MiXCR on the 5' RACE reads. This sample has 1.5 million or so distinct CDR3 sequences; around 39% occur once, and the top ten carry 6.5% to 10%. The sequenced sample was blood. The source of these receptors is a woman aged 18-29 years in good health.

This clonotype has just a few counts. This chain connects TRBV7-9 to TRBJ1-6, with D possibly being TRBD1 (6 bases). CDR1 is SEHNR, CDR2 FQNEAQ, per germline (reference sequence). V was pared by 5 bases and J by 5 bases, with 13 bases between. The CDR3 has 15 amino acids. CDR3 loop: CASSPSDSDNSPLHF. The CDR3 nucleotides read TGTGCCAGCAGCCCCTCGGACAGCGATAATTCACCCCTCCACTTT.

This chain links TRBV28 with TRBJ2-7; D remains ambiguous. With the DNA end fitting TRBJ2-5 better, the J assignment may be wrong. Germline CDR1 and CDR2: MDHEN and SYDVKM. The CDR3 has 13 residues. The CDR3 DNA is TGTGCCAGCGCTTTAGGTCCGCGGGAGACCCAGTACTTC. Its protein product is CASALGPRETQYF.

The chain joins TRBV6-1 to TRBJ2-1, with a weak D call TRBD2 (6 bases). The CDR3 runs to 17 residues. V was shortened by 6 bases and J by 10 bases, with 28 bases between the two germline ends. Germline lookup yields CDR1 MNHNS and CDR2 SASEGT. Here the CDR3 reads CASRTLTRVGPAGEQFF. The CDR3 region has the DNA TGTGCCAGCAGAACACTCACCCGGGTCGGGCCTGCGGGGGAGCAGTTCTTC.

This sequence joins TRBV7-2 and TRBJ2-5; 8 nucleotides align to TRBD2. V lost 1 base, J lost 5 bases, and 9 bases stayed unmatched. The CDR3 sequence is 16 residues long. Germline V gene lookup returns CDR1 SGHTA and CDR2 FQGNSA. The CDR3 bases are TGTGCCAGCAGCTTAGTTGCGGGAGGTTACGGGGAGACCCAGTACTTC. Encoded protein: CASSLVAGGYGETQYF.

The chain recombines TRBV4-2 with TRBJ2-4; 10 bases are shared with TRBD1. The V gene end was trimmed by 8 bases and the J gene end by 13 bases; junction bases not matched to a gene: 17. The CDR3 spans 15 residues. Germline V lookup: CDR1 LGHNA, CDR2 YNFKEQ. In DNA, the CDR3 is TGTGCCAGCCTTCCCGGGACAGGGGCCTACAAGGAGCAGTACTTC. Protein: CASLPGTGAYKEQYF.

This chain connects TRBV30 to TRBJ2-1; D ambiguous. V was shortened by 0 bases and J by 8 bases, with 11 bases between the two germline ends. The CDR3 is 13 residues long. The germline CDR1 and CDR2 sequences are GTSNPN and SVGIG (reference sequence). The CDR3 spells CAWSVLGIYEQFF. The CDR3 nucleotides read TGTGCCTGGAGTGTGCTTGGGATTTATGAGCAGTTCTTC.

This rearrangement joins TRBV5-1 to TRBJ2-5; 8 nucleotides line up with TRBD2. Germline V gene lookup returns CDR1 SGHRS and CDR2 YFSETQ. The ends lost 0 bases at V and 0 bases at J; junction bases unmatched: 4. There are 16 residues in the CDR3. Written as DNA, the CDR3 is TGCGCCAGCAGCTTGGAGAGTAGCGGGGACCAAGAGACCCAGTACTTC. Protein: CASSLESSGDQETQYF.

This clonotype was detected only a few times. The chain carries TRBV11-2 and TRBJ1-1; D remains unclear. Germline CDR1 SGHAT, CDR2 FQNNGV. The CDR3 runs to 16 residues. Trimming took 0 bases from V and 2 from J, leaving 13 bases between them. The CDR3 spells CASSLEPRSLNTEAFF. In nucleotides, the CDR3 is TGTGCCAGCAGCTTAGAGCCCCGCTCGTTAAACACTGAAGCTTTCTTT.

The V and J genes are TRBV20-1 and TRBJ2-6; D perhaps matches TRBD2 (5 bases). Trimming took 6 bases from V and 3 from J, leaving 12 bases between them. The CDR3 is 14 amino acids. Germline V gives CDR1 DFQATT, CDR2 SNEGSKA (reference sequence). CDR3 loop: CSARRSGGANVLTF. In nucleotides, the CDR3 is TGCAGTGCCCGACGGAGCGGTGGGGCCAACGTCCTGACTTTC.

The CDR3 loop reads CASRGTSVGDTQYF. CDR3 nucleotide sequence: TGCGCCAGCCGAGGGACTAGCGTCGGAGATACGCAGTATTTT. The V and J genes are TRBV5-1 and TRBJ2-3; 10 bases fit TRBD2. V dropped 7 bases and J dropped 5; count of bases not matched to a gene: 7. Per the germline V gene, CDR1 is SGHRS and CDR2 is YFSETQ. CDR3 length equals 14 residues.

The table lists this clonotype with a few counts. The chain links TRBV29-1 to TRBJ1-2, with no clear D. This CDR3 comprises 13 residues. V lost 5 bases, J lost 4 bases, and 14 bases lay in between. The germline CDR1 and CDR2 sequences are SQVTM and ANQGSEA. This CDR3 is CSVSQRQLYGYTF. CDR3 coding DNA: TGCAGCGTTTCCCAGCGGCAGCTCTATGGCTACACCTTC. Combining the CDR3 with reference TRBV29-1 and TRBJ1-2 gives the whole variable domain SAVISQKPSRDICQRGTSLTIQCQVDSQVTMMFWYRQQPGQSLTLIATANQGSEATYESGFVIDKFPISRPNLTFSTLTVSNMSPEDSSIYLCSVSQRQLYGYTFGSGTRLTVV.

In its sample, this clonotype was seen a few times. This rearrangement joins TRBV15 to TRBJ2-5; 7 bases match TRBD1. The better agreement between TRBJ2-7 and the DNA end casts doubt on the J call. CDR3 length: 15 amino acids. Germline V CDR1 and CDR2: LNHNV, YYDKDF (reference sequence). In DNA form, the CDR3 reads TGTGCCACCAGCAGAGACGACAGGGTAACCCCCGAGCAGTACTTC. It translates to CATSRDDRVTPEQYF.

This clonotype has just a few counts. This rearrangement joins TRBV4-1 to TRBJ2-3, with 14 positions matching TRBD2. Germline CDR1 MGHRA, CDR2 YSYEKL. This CDR3 is 17 amino acids long. V trimming: 1 base; J trimming: 2 bases; junction bases outside the gene matches: 2. The CDR3 bases are TGCGCCAGCAGCCAAGCGGGACTAGCGGGGGCCACAGATACGCAGTATTTT. Translation gives CASSQAGLAGATDTQYF.

The chain has TRBV5-1 and TRBJ1-5, with TRBD1 matching 11 bases. This CDR3 is built from 16 residues. The trim removed 4 bases at V and 7 bases at J, leaving 10 bases unmatched. Germline values: CDR1 SGHRS, CDR2 YFSETQ. CDR3 in DNA: TGCGCCAGCAGCCCAGGGACAGGGGGTAGTCGGCAGCCCCAGCATTTT. This encodes CASSPGTGGSRQPQHF.

The DNA for the CDR3 is TGTGCCAGCAGCTTAATAAGTACCGGCGAGCAGTACTTC. Its protein is CASSLISTGEQYF. V and J are TRBV7-2 and TRBJ2-7; D is unclear. The CDR3 is 13 residues long. The germline gives CDR1 SGHTA, CDR2 FQGNSA. V gave up 2 bases and J gave up 6 bases, with 11 bases separating them.

There are a few counts of this clonotype. The rearrangement uses TRBV20-1 and TRBJ2-5; TRBD2 agrees at 12 bases. CDR1 is DFQATT, CDR2 SNEGSKA, per germline (reference sequence). The CDR3 spans 14 residues. V was pared by 6 bases and J by 1 base, with 3 bases of the junction left unmatched. As DNA, the CDR3 is TGCAGTGCCGGGACTAGCGGGCTCCAAGAGACCCAGTACTTC. Translating gives CSAGTSGLQETQYF.